These 17 T cell receptor beta chains came from one sample sequenced in a study of blood T cell repertoires in COVID-19. TCRdb keeps only in-frame clones here, not all; method: immunoSEQ multiplex PCR. This sample has under 100,000 clones, with roughly 86% found just once. Sequenced material: peripheral blood. The source of these receptors is a man aged 40-49 years with acute or convalescent COVID-19.

The V and J genes are TRBV11-2 and TRBJ2-1; D is ambiguous. This CDR3 is 12 amino acids long. Deletions cut 5 bases from V and 7 bases from J, with 9 bases between. Germline lookup yields CDR1 SGHAT and CDR2 FQNNGV. The CDR3 region has the DNA TGTGCCAGCAGCCCAGGCTTGAATGAGCAGTTCTTC. This codes for CASSPGLNEQFF.

The chain uses TRBV9 and TRBJ1-4; no clear D. Germline CDR1 SGDLS, CDR2 YYNGEE. This CDR3 comprises 15 residues. V gave up 2 bases and J gave up 3 bases, with 11 bases separating them. CDR3 bases: TGTGCCAGCAGCGTTGGACCGAGGGCTAATGAAAAACTGTTTTTT. Translation: CASSVGPRANEKLFF. Full variable domain (outside the CDR3, taken from reference TRBV9 and TRBJ1-4): DSGVTQTPKHLITATGQRVTLRCSPRSGDLSVYWYQQSLDQGLQFLIQYYNGEERAKGNILERFSAQQFPDLHSELNLSSLELGDSALYFCASSVGPRANEKLFFGSGTQLSVL.

The rearrangement joins TRBV29-1 to TRBJ2-1; D remains unclear. V was pared by 7 bases and J by 7 bases, with 8 bases between. Germline V gene sequence: CDR1 SQVTM, CDR2 ANQGSEA. CDR3 length: 10 amino acids. The CDR3 here is CSGIENEQFF. Written as DNA, the CDR3 is TGCAGCGGCATCGAGAATGAGCAGTTCTTC.

The chain links TRBV4-1 to TRBJ1-1; D perhaps matches TRBD1 (5 bases). CDR1 MGHRA and CDR2 YSYEKL come from the germline V gene. V was clipped by 3 bases and J by 0 bases, with 17 bases between them. The CDR3 extends over 17 amino acids. The CDR3 is CASSQPDSNIMNTEAFF. CDR3 bases: TGCGCCAGCAGCCAGCCCGACAGTAATATAATGAACACTGAAGCTTTCTTT.

The V call is TRBV6-2 or TRBV6-3, the J call TRBJ1-1; 8 nucleotides line up with TRBD1. The CDR3 consists of 14 residues. CDR1 and CDR2 (germline): MNHEY, SVGEGT. With 6 bases clipped from V and 2 bases from J, the junction kept 5 bases outside the gene matches. The CDR3, as DNA: TGTGCCAGCAGCTGGACAGGGCTAAACACTGAAGCTTTCTTT. Its translation: CASSWTGLNTEAFF.

The chain has TRBV19 and TRBJ2-5, with D perhaps TRBD2 (5 bases). V was pared by 6 bases and J by 4 bases, with 12 bases between. Germline CDR1 LNHDA, CDR2 SQIVND (reference sequence). The CDR3 runs to 13 residues. The CDR3 loop reads CASSGLFPETQYF. The DNA of the CDR3 is TGTGCCAGTAGCGGACTTTTCCCAGAGACCCAGTACTTC.

J is TRBJ2-1 and V is TRBV19, with no clear D. Looked up from germline, CDR1 is LNHDA and CDR2 is SQIVND (reference sequence). The CDR3 is made up of 10 amino acids. Trimming pared 5 bases from V and 7 bases from J, leaving 3 bases between. The CDR3 sequence is CASSANEQFF. CDR3 bases: TGTGCCAGTAGTGCGAATGAGCAGTTCTTC.

The V gene is TRBV6-5, the J gene TRBJ2-2, with 14 bases identical to TRBD2. J lost 6 bases, V lost 6 bases, and 3 bases had no gene match. The length of the CDR3 is 15 residues. Germline CDR1 reads MNHEY; CDR2 reads SVGAGI. The CDR3 reads CASSQGLAGAGELFF. The CDR3 DNA follows: TGTGCCAGCAGCCAGGGACTAGCGGGAGCCGGGGAGCTGTTTTTT.

This clone is medium-sized in the sample. The genes are TRBV7-2 and TRBJ2-2, with TRBD2 as a possible D gene (6 bases). V was pared by 1 base and J by 6 bases, with 9 bases between. Germline V gene sequence: CDR1 SGHTA, CDR2 FQGNSA. This CDR3 is built from 14 residues. The CDR3 sequence is CASSLGGGAGELFF. CDR3 coding DNA: TGTGCCAGCAGCTTAGGCGGAGGGGCCGGGGAGCTGTTTTTT. Complete variable domain (other parts from reference TRBV7-2 and TRBJ2-2): GAGVSQSPSNKVTEKGKDVELRCDPISGHTALYWYRQSLGQGLEFLIYFQGNSAPDKSGLPSDRFSAERTGGSVSTLTIQRTQQEDSAVYLCASSLGGGAGELFFGEGSRLTVL.

The chain has TRBV21-1 and TRBJ2-4; the table's D call, TRBD1, has no DNA check behind it. TRBV21-1 is marked as a pseudogene. This CDR3 comprises 14 residues. Here the CDR3 DNA reads TGTGCCAGCAGCAAGGGGCCCCACAAAAACATTCAGTACTTC. Protein sequence: CASSKGPHKNIQYF.

J is TRBJ1-2 and V is TRBV3-1 (or the pseudogene TRBV3-2); D unresolved. The CDR3 covers 12 residues. The germline gives CDR1 LGHDT, CDR2 YNNKEL (reference sequence). The germline V and J ends were trimmed by 3 bases and 8 bases, with 10 bases remaining between them. CDR3 DNA sequence: TGTGCCAGCAGCCAGGCGGGTGTGGGCTACACCTTC. Its translation: CASSQAGVGYTF.

The chain links TRBV7-9 to TRBJ1-6; D is undetermined. The CDR3 has 13 amino acids. V was clipped by 5 bases and J by 7 bases, with 9 bases between them. CDR1 is SEHNR and CDR2 is FQNEAQ in the germline V gene (reference sequence). The CDR3 loop is CASSTDRNSPLHF. The CDR3 region has the DNA TGTGCCAGCAGCACAGACCGCAATTCACCCCTCCACTTT. Full variable domain (remainder filled in from reference TRBV7-9 and TRBJ1-6): DTGVSQNPRHKITKRGQNVTFRCDPISEHNRLYWYRQTLGQGPEFLTYFQNEAQLEKSRLLSDRFSAERPKGSFSTLEIQRTEQGDSAMYLCASSTDRNSPLHFGNGTRLTVT.

The chain uses TRBV29-1 and TRBJ2-2, with D tentatively TRBD1 (6 bases). V was cut by 4 bases and J by 5 bases, with 14 bases left in between. Germline CDR1 and CDR2: SQVTM and ANQGSEA. The CDR3 has 14 residues. The CDR3 region is CSVGAGARTGELFF. The DNA for the CDR3 is TGCAGCGTTGGAGCAGGGGCTCGGACCGGGGAGCTGTTTTTT.

The V call is TRBV5-8, the J call TRBJ1-4; the match to TRBD1 covers 7 bases. Germline lookup yields CDR1 SGHTS and CDR2 YDEGEE. This CDR3 has 17 amino acids. J lost 8 bases, V lost 2 bases, and 15 bases had no gene match. CDR3 bases: TGTGCCAGCAGCTTAGGGGTCCGGGACAGTGGAATGGAAAAACTGTTTTTT. It codes for CASSLGVRDSGMEKLFF.

This chain uses TRBV30 with TRBJ2-7, with 8 bases identical to TRBD2. CDR1 GTSNPN and CDR2 SVGIG come from the germline V gene (reference sequence). This CDR3 is 16 amino acids long. The trim removed 2 bases at V and 0 bases at J, leaving 9 bases unmatched. CDR3: CAWSPTAAGASYEQYF. CDR3 DNA: TGTGCCTGGAGTCCAACTGCAGCGGGGGCCTCCTACGAGCAGTACTTC.

This chain links TRBV4-1 with TRBJ1-4, with D uncertain. CDR1 is MGHRA and CDR2 is YSYEKL in the germline V gene. The CDR3 covers 16 residues. The germline V and J ends were trimmed by 1 base and 4 bases, with 13 bases remaining between them. The CDR3 nucleotides are TGCGCCAGCAGCCAAGTGGGCGGAGGATTTAATGAAAAACTGTTTTTT. Translation: CASSQVGGGFNEKLFF.

The chain is built from TRBV30 and TRBJ2-6, with TRBD1 identical over 7 bases. V was clipped by 5 bases and J by 4 bases; unmatched bases: 8. Germline CDR1 reads GTSNPN; CDR2 reads SVGIG (reference sequence). CDR3 length: 15 residues. CDR3 nucleotides: TGTGCCTGGGAGGGGGCACGTCTAGGGGCCAACGTCCTGACTTTC. Protein sequence: CAWEGARLGANVLTF.